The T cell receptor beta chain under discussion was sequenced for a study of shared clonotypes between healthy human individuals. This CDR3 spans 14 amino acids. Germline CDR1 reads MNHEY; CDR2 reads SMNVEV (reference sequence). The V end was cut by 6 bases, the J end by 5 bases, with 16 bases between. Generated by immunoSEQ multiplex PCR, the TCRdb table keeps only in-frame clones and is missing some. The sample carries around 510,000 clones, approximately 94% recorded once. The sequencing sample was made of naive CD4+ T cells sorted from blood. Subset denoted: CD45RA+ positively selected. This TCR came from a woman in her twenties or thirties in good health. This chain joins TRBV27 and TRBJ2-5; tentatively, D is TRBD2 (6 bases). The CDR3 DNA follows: TGTGCCAGCAGACGAACTAGCATCGCCGAGACCCAGTACTTC. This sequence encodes CASRRTSIAETQYF.